This is a list of T cell receptor beta chains from one sample in a study of blood T cell repertoires in COVID-19. TCRdb's table, derived via immunoSEQ multiplex PCR, lists solely in-frame clones and lacks some. The sample lists about 170,000 clones, approximately 92% occurring once. The sample comprised peripheral blood. Every receptor here comes from a woman aged 45-60 years with acute or convalescent COVID-19. Both conserved end residues are part of each CDR3. The D gene is left open where the match is weak. Clone size is shown for a subset of rows, as once, few, many or a class of expanded clone.

>TRBJ1-1|TRBV29-1|.|TRBD1|14
CSGRTGTGGTEAFF
TGCAGCGGTCGTACCGGGACAGGGGGCACTGAAGCTTTCTTT
>TRBJ1-2|TRBV6-5|.|.|12
CACAVQNYGYTF
TGTGCCTGCGCGGTCCAGAACTATGGCTACACCTTC
>TRBJ2-2|TRBV5-1|.|TRBD1|15
CASREQGMNTGELFF
TGCGCCAGCAGGGAACAGGGGATGAACACCGGGGAGCTGTTTTTT
>TRBJ1-5|TRBV24-1|.|.|15
CATSWGGAGNQPQHF
TGTGCCACCAGCTGGGGGGGAGCCGGCAATCAGCCCCAGCATTTT
>TRBJ1-5|TRBV2|.|TRBD1|16
CASSGGTGLSNQPQHF
TGTGCCAGCAGTGGCGGGACAGGGCTTAGCAATCAGCCCCAGCATTTT
>TRBJ2-3|TRBV27|few|TRBD2|17
CASSLFGGGGRTDTQYF
TGTGCCAGCAGTTTATTTGGAGGCGGGGGACGCACAGATACGCAGTATTTT
>TRBJ1-2|TRBV10-3|.|.|13
CAISTGSDYGYTF
TGTGCCATCAGTACAGGGTCTGACTATGGCTACACCTTC
>TRBJ2-7|TRBV30|.|TRBD2|14
CAWIPSGATYEQYF
TGTGCCTGGATACCTAGCGGGGCCACCTACGAGCAGTACTTC
>TRBJ1-2|TRBV12-3/TRBV12-4|.|.|12
CASSAGTDVDTF
TGTGCCAGCAGTGCTGGTACAGACGTAGATACCTTC
>TRBJ2-3|TRBV2|.|TRBD2|19
CASSDQVGGLRGSQDTQYF
TGTGCCAGCAGTGACCAGGTGGGAGGGTTGAGGGGATCCCAGGATACGCAGTATTTT
>TRBJ2-1|TRBV19|.|TRBD2|15
CASSPSGSAPHEQFF
TGTGCCAGTAGTCCCAGCGGGAGTGCCCCCCATGAGCAGTTCTTC
>TRBJ1-4|TRBV27|.|.|16
CAILRGGGTPNEKLFF
TGTGCCATCCTACGGGGCGGGGGGACACCTAATGAAAAACTGTTTTTT
>TRBJ1-5|TRBV28|.|TRBD1|15
CASSSSGTVLVPQHF
TGTGCCAGCAGTTCCTCCGGGACAGTGCTCGTGCCCCAGCATTTT
>TRBJ2-1|TRBV2|.|.|14
CASSVYRTRNEQFF
TGTGCCAGCAGTGTCTACCGGACAAGGAATGAGCAGTTCTTC
>TRBJ1-5|TRBV2|.|TRBD1|16
CASSDPGQGLNQPQHF
TGTGCCAGCAGTGATCCGGGACAGGGATTGAATCAGCCCCAGCATTTT
>TRBJ2-3|TRBV5-4|.|TRBD2|14
CASSFGLASDTQYF
TGTGCCAGCAGCTTTGGACTAGCGTCAGATACGCAGTATTTT
>TRBJ1-1|TRBV24-1|.|.|15
CATSDTGSGNTEAFF
TGTGCCACCAGTGATACGGGAAGCGGTAACACTGAAGCTTTCTTT
>TRBJ1-1|TRBV19|.|.|17
CASSINRPLNRNTEAFF
TGTGCCAGTAGTATTAACCGTCCCCTTAACAGGAACACTGAAGCTTTCTTT
>TRBJ1-5|TRBV11-3|.|TRBD1|16
CASTYNVDRDNQPQHF
TGTGCCAGCACATATAATGTGGACAGGGATAATCAGCCCCAGCATTTT
>TRBJ1-3|TRBV9|.|TRBD1|14
CASNDRDSGNTIYF
TGTGCCAGCAACGACAGGGACTCTGGAAACACCATATATTTT
>TRBJ1-1|TRBV18|.|.|13
CASSPTENTEAFF
TGTGCCAGCTCACCGACAGAGAACACTGAAGCTTTCTTT
>TRBJ1-1|TRBV6-5|once|TRBD1|13
CASSRDRASEAFF
TGTGCCAGCTCACGCGACAGGGCCTCTGAAGCTTTCTTT
>TRBJ2-1|TRBV28|.|.|16
CASYREGQGSYNEQFF
TGTGCCAGCTACCGTGAGGGTCAGGGGTCCTACAATGAGCAGTTCTTC
>TRBJ1-4|TRBV9|once|TRBD1|16
CASSVTPNRGHEKLFF
TGTGCCAGCAGCGTAACCCCAAACAGGGGGCATGAAAAACTGTTTTTT
>TRBJ2-7|TRBV25-1|.|.|15
CASSDPSTGTYEQYF
TGTGCCAGCAGTGATCCCTCGACTGGAACCTACGAGCAGTACTTC
>TRBJ2-1|TRBV30|once|TRBD2|15
CAHFGRTSSYNEQFF
TGTGCCCACTTTGGTCGGACTAGCTCCTACAATGAGCAGTTCTTC
>TRBJ2-4|TRBV25-1|.|.|16
CASSDLNSPTKNIQYF
TGTGCCAGCAGTGATCTCAATAGCCCAACCAAAAACATTCAGTACTTC
>TRBJ1-2|TRBV12-3/TRBV12-4|.|.|12
CASSRSGQRYTF
TGTGCCAGCAGTCGATCCGGACAGCGCTACACCTTC
>TRBJ2-1|TRBV7-3|.|TRBD1|14
CASSSGTGSNEQFF
TGTGCCAGCAGCTCAGGGACAGGGTCTAATGAGCAGTTCTTC
>TRBJ2-1|TRBV28|few|TRBD2|16
CASSLRVSGGYNEQFF
TGTGCCAGCAGCCTCAGAGTGAGCGGGGGATACAATGAGCAGTTCTTC
>TRBJ2-7|TRBV10-3|once|.|13
CAISESTAYEQYF
TGTGCCATCAGTGAGTCGACAGCCTACGAGCAGTACTTC
>TRBJ2-3|TRBV7-2|.|.|14
CASSLERGSDTQYF
TGTGCCAGCAGCTTAGAAAGGGGATCAGATACGCAGTATTTT
>TRBJ1-3|TRBV28|once|.|15
CASSPPSRSGNTIYF
TGTGCCAGCAGTCCCCCGTCCCGCTCTGGAAACACCATATATTTT
>TRBJ2-5|TRBV9|.|TRBD2|18
CASSVGGGWGLAGETQYF
TGTGCCAGCAGCGTAGGAGGGGGATGGGGACTAGCGGGCGAGACCCAGTACTTC
>TRBJ2-1|TRBV6-5|once|TRBD2|13
CASSLTSGNEQFF
TGTGCCAGCAGTTTGACTAGCGGGAATGAGCAGTTCTTC
>TRBJ1-3|TRBV28|.|.|14
CASSLSGDRNTIYF
TGTGCCAGCAGTTTATCCGGGGATAGGAACACCATATATTTT
>TRBJ2-7|TRBV4-1|.|TRBD2|13
CASSQEGGFEQYF
TGCGCCAGCAGCCAAGAGGGGGGGTTCGAGCAGTACTTC
>TRBJ1-1|TRBV18|.|.|14
CASSTGYRAGRAFF
TGTGCCAGCTCAACAGGGTATAGAGCCGGAAGGGCTTTCTTT
>TRBJ1-2|TRBV5-8|.|TRBD1|16
CASSSPGTVLYYGYTF
TGTGCCAGCAGCTCCCCCGGGACAGTTCTCTACTATGGCTACACCTTC
>TRBJ2-5|TRBV18|.|TRBD1|15
CASSPTTGVQETQYF
TGTGCCAGCTCACCAACCACAGGGGTCCAAGAGACCCAGTACTTC
>TRBJ2-2|TRBV18|.|TRBD2|13
CASSPGGTGELFF
TGTGCCAGCTCACCGGGAGGGACCGGGGAGCTGTTTTTT
>TRBJ2-3|TRBV7-9|.|.|14
CASSLVLSTDTQYF
TGTGCCAGCAGCTTAGTCCTAAGCACAGATACGCAGTATTTT
>TRBJ2-7|TRBV30|.|.|12
CAWAAGTYEQYF
TGTGCCTGGGCCGCCGGTACCTACGAGCAGTACTTC
>TRBJ1-2|TRBV28|.|.|15
CASSLANGQSYGYTF
TGTGCCAGCAGTTTGGCAAACGGACAGTCCTATGGCTACACCTTC
>TRBJ2-2|TRBV29-1|.|.|15
CSAMTAGTNTGELFF
TGCAGCGCCATGACGGCGGGAACGAACACCGGGGAGCTGTTTTTT
>TRBJ1-2|TRBV6-5|.|.|14
CASSYRGSNYGYTF
TGTGCCAGCAGTTATCGGGGAAGTAACTATGGCTACACCTTC
>TRBJ2-2|TRBV14|.|.|12
CASRRGIGELFF
TGTGCCAGCAGGAGAGGTATCGGGGAGCTGTTTTTT
>TRBJ2-5|TRBV3-1/TRBV3-2|.|.|14
CASSQRQIQETQYF
TGTGCCAGCAGCCAAAGACAGATCCAAGAGACCCAGTACTTC